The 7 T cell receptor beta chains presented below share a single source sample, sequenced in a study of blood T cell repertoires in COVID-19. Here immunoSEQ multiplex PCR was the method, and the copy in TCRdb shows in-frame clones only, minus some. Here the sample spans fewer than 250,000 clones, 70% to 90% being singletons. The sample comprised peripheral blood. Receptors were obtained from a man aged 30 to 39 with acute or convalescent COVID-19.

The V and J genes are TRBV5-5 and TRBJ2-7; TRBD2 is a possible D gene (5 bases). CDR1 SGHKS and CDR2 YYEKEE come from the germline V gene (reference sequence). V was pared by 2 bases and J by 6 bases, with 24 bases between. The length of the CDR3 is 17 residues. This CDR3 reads CASSFGHAGRGIGEQYF. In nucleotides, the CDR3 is TGTGCCAGCAGCTTCGGTCATGCGGGCCGAGGGATTGGCGAGCAGTACTTC. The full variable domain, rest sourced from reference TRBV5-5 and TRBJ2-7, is DAGVTQSPTHLIKTRGQQVTLRCSPISGHKSVSWYQQVLGQGPQFIFQYYEKEERGRGNFPDRFSARQFPNYSSELNVNALLLGDSALYLCASSFGHAGRGIGEQYFGPGTRLTVT.

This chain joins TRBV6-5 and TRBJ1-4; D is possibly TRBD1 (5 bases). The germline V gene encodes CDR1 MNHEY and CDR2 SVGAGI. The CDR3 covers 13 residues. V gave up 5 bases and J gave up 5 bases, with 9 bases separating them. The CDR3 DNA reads TGTGCCAGCAGTCGGACAAGGAATGAAAAACTGTTTTTT. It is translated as CASSRTRNEKLFF.

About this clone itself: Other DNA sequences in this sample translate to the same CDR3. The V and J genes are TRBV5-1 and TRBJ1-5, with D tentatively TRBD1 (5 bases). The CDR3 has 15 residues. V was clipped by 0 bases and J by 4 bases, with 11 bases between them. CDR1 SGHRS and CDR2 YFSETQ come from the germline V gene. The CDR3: CASSLDGAGNQPQHF. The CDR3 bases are TGCGCCAGCAGCTTGGATGGGGCGGGAAATCAGCCCCAGCATTTT.

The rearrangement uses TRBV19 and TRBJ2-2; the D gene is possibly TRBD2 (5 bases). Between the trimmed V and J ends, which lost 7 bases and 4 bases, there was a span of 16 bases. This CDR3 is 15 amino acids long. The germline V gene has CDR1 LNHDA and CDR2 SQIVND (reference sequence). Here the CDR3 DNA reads TGTGCCAGTAAGACACGAGGGCGGTTCACCGGGGAGCTGTTTTTT. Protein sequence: CASKTRGRFTGELFF.

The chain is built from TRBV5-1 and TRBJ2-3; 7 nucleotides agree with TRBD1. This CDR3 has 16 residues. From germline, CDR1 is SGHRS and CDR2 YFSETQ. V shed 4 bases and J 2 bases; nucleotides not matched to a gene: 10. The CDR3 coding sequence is TGCGCCAGCAGCAGGGACAGTATAGCCCCCACAGATACGCAGTATTTT. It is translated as CASSRDSIAPTDTQYF.

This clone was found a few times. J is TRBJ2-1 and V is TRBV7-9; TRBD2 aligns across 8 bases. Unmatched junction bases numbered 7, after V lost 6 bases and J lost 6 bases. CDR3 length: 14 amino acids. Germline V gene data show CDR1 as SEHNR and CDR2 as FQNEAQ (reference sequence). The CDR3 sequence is CASRPGGPSNEQFF. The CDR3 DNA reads TGTGCCAGCAGACCGGGGGGGCCTAGCAATGAGCAGTTCTTC.

The CDR3 DNA reads TGTGCCAGCAGCCAACAGGGGTCTGGGGCCAACGTCCTGACTTTC. Amino acids: CASSQQGSGANVLTF. The V call is TRBV5-8, the J call TRBJ2-6; 7 nucleotides align to TRBD1. The CDR3 has 15 residues. The trim removed 4 bases at V and 1 base at J, leaving 2 bases unmatched. CDR1 and CDR2 from the germline V gene are SGHTS and YDEGEE.